The 7 T cell receptor beta chains in this list originate from one sample, sequenced in a study of blood T cell repertoires in COVID-19. The assay was immunoSEQ multiplex PCR, and TCRdb's table has in-frame clones only and misses some. This table has about 110,000 clones, approximately 80% appearing once. The sample comprised peripheral blood. The receptors originated from a man in his 70s with active or convalescent COVID-19.

As for this clone: A read error is likely, as this CDR3 ends without the conserved phenylalanine or tryptophan. The chain has TRBV20-1 and TRBJ1-2, with TRBD1 matching over 8 bases. The J segment lost 4 bases and the V segment lost 3 bases, leaving 1 base of the junction unmatched. From germline, CDR1 is DFQATT and CDR2 SNEGSKA (reference sequence). This CDR3 has 12 amino acids. Written as DNA, the CDR3 is TGCAGTGCTAGTACAGGGGGCTATGGCTACACCCTC. Translated, it gives CSASTGGYGYTL.

The V and J genes are TRBV18 and TRBJ2-7; TRBD1 agrees at 8 bases. CDR1 is KGHSH and CDR2 is LQKENI in the germline V gene. The J segment lost 2 bases and the V segment lost 5 bases, leaving 5 bases of the junction unmatched. The CDR3 loop spans 14 amino acids. CDR3 in amino acids: CASSSGQGAYEQYF. The DNA of the CDR3 is TGTGCCAGCTCATCTGGACAGGGCGCCTACGAGCAGTACTTC.

The table lists this clone with a few counts. The chain carries TRBV2 and TRBJ1-1, with D hard to call. The CDR3 length is 13 residues. V lost 4 bases and J lost 5, with 11 bases in between. Germline assignment: CDR1 SNHLY and CDR2 FYNNEI. The CDR3 coding sequence is TGTGCCAGCAGTGTAGGGTCGGGGACTGAAGCTTTCTTT. This sequence encodes CASSVGSGTEAFF.

J is TRBJ2-3 and V is TRBV28; D not certain. The CDR3 is 15 amino acids. Germline V gene sequence: CDR1 MDHEN, CDR2 SYDVKM. Trimming stripped 1 base from V and 6 bases from J, with 14 bases between. In nucleotides, the CDR3 is TGTGCCAGCAGTTTATTCCGAAGCGTGACGGATACGCAGTATTTT. Residues: CASSLFRSVTDTQYF.

This clone was seen only once. This chain joins TRBV29-1 and TRBJ2-3, with TRBD2 matching over 12 bases. V dropped 7 bases and J dropped 2; count of bases not matched to a gene: 4. There are 14 residues in the CDR3. Germline CDR1 SQVTM, CDR2 ANQGSEA. CDR3 sequence (DNA): TGCAGCGCCGGGACTAGCGGGTACACAGATACGCAGTATTTT. Protein sequence: CSAGTSGYTDTQYF.

This chain uses TRBV10-2 with TRBJ2-7; 7 bases agree with TRBD1. Germline CDR1 is WSHSY and CDR2 is SAAADI. This CDR3 contains 16 residues. J lost 3 bases, V lost 6 bases, and 14 bases had no gene match. CDR3 in amino acids: CASRSPGQKMNYEQYF. CDR3 bases: TGCGCCAGCAGATCCCCGGGACAGAAAATGAACTACGAGCAGTACTTC.

This sequence joins TRBV6-5 and TRBJ1-2, with D possibly TRBD1 on 6 matching bases. Trimming pared 5 bases from V and 8 bases from J, leaving 18 bases between. CDR1 and CDR2 from the germline V gene are MNHEY and SVGAGI. The CDR3 is 14 amino acids. The CDR3 sequence: CASSNGPGTGGYTF. CDR3 coding DNA: TGTGCCAGCAGTAACGGGCCGGGTACAGGGGGCTACACCTTC.